The rows below give T cell receptor beta chains drawn from one sample of a study of blood T cell repertoires in COVID-19. TCRdb keeps only in-frame clones here, not all; method: immunoSEQ multiplex PCR. The sample holds hundreds of thousands of clones, roughly 85% seen once. Sequencing was done on a sample of peripheral blood. The receptors derive from a man aged 45-60 years with active or convalescent COVID-19. The CDR3 runs from the conserved cysteine through the conserved F or W. A D gene is named only where the DNA matches it firmly. Clone size appears in some rows only: once, few, many, or a class for an expanded clone.

TRBV19	-	TRBJ1-1	-	TGTGCCAGTAGTCCCCGAGACAGGAACACTGAAGCTTTCTTT	CASSPRDRNTEAFF
TRBV18	-	TRBJ1-5	-	TGTGCCAGCTCACCGAGCGGGGCCAATCAGCCCCAGCATTTT	CASSPSGANQPQHF
TRBV6-2/TRBV6-3	TRBD2	TRBJ2-1	-	TGTGCCAGCAGTTATTCTAGCGGGAGTTCTAGGGAGCAGTTCTTC	CASSYSSGSSREQFF
TRBV6-5	-	TRBJ2-1	-	TGTGCCAGCAGTTACTCGTCAGGGAACAATGAGCAGTTCTTC	CASSYSSGNNEQFF
TRBV12-5	-	TRBJ2-1	-	TGTGCTAGTGGACCTGACAGGCAGATCCCCTACAATGAGCAGTTCTTC	CASGPDRQIPYNEQFF
TRBV5-3	-	TRBJ1-3	-	TGTGCCAGAAGCTCTCCGGGGAGTGGAAACACCATATATTTT	CARSSPGSGNTIYF
TRBV7-8	TRBD1	TRBJ2-5	few	TGTGCCAGCAGCCCCCGACAGGGTACTCAAGAGACCCAGTACTTC	CASSPRQGTQETQYF
TRBV2	-	TRBJ2-2	-	TGTGCCACCGGACAGTTTTTAACCACCGGGGAGCTGTTTTTT	CATGQFLTTGELFF
TRBV7-9	-	TRBJ2-7	once	TGTGCCAGCAGTGGAGCAGGGGACGAGCAGTACTTC	CASSGAGDEQYF
TRBV19	TRBD1	TRBJ1-1	-	TGTGCCAGTAGTAACGACAGGGAAACTGAAGCTTTCTTT	CASSNDRETEAFF
TRBV24-1	-	TRBJ1-5	-	TGTGCCACCAGTTTGGCCTCCAGCAATCAGCCCCAGCATTTT	CATSLASSNQPQHF
TRBV7-9	TRBD1	TRBJ2-7	-	TGTGCCAGCAGCCCGGGGGACAGGGGGTACGAGCAGTACTTC	CASSPGDRGYEQYF
TRBV9	-	TRBJ1-4	-	TGTGCCAGCAGCGAGGGGTTCAGTGAAAAACTGTTTTTT	CASSEGFSEKLFF
TRBV3-1/TRBV3-2	-	TRBJ2-1	-	TGTGCCAGCAGCCAGCGAGATAGCTCCTACAATGAGCAGTTCTTC	CASSQRDSSYNEQFF
TRBV7-2	-	TRBJ2-7	-	TGTGCCAGCAGCCCTGCGGGGTACGAGCAGTACTTC	CASSPAGYEQYF
TRBV30	-	TRBJ1-4	-	TGTGCCTGGAGTCAATTCGGACAGACACTGTTTTTT	CAWSQFGQTLFF
TRBV3-1/TRBV3-2	-	TRBJ1-2	-	TGTGCCAGCAGCCAAGACCTGACCTCAGGTCGCTATGGCTACACCTTC	CASSQDLTSGRYGYTF
TRBV7-3	-	TRBJ2-7	once	TGTGCCAGCAGCTTAAAGGTGGGGGGGGCGGCATCCTCAGCCGCCCCCAGAAACGAGCAGTACTTC	CASSLKVGGAASSAAPRNEQYF
TRBV7-9	-	TRBJ2-7	-	TGTGCCAGCAGCCTGAGTCGAGACAGTCCCTACGAGCAGTACTTC	CASSLSRDSPYEQYF
TRBV5-4	TRBD2	TRBJ2-1	-	TGTGCCAGCAGCCGATTGGGATTCGGGGGGGAGGGCCTTCGGGAGCAGTTCTTC	CASSRLGFGGEGLREQFF
TRBV9	TRBD2	TRBJ2-1	-	TGTGCCAGCAGCGTAAGAAGCTCTAGCGGGACTAATGAGCAGTTCTTC	CASSVRSSSGTNEQFF
TRBV6-5	-	TRBJ1-1	-	TGTGCCAGCAGTTACGGGGGGGGCAGGGCGGATGAAGCTTTCTTT	CASSYGGGRADEAFF
TRBV3-1/TRBV3-2	-	TRBJ2-5	-	TGTGCCAGCAGCCAGCTAGGTGTCAATAGGGAGACCCAGTACTTC	CASSQLGVNRETQYF
TRBV9	-	TRBJ2-3	-	TGTGCCAGCAGCTCATCTAGAGCTGCAGATACGCAGTATTTT	CASSSSRAADTQYF
TRBV25-1	-	TRBJ1-4	-	TGTGCCAGCAGTGCTCAGGGCCTGGCTAATGAAAAACTGTTTTTT	CASSAQGLANEKLFF
TRBV5-1	-	TRBJ2-5	-	TGCGCCAGCAGCCCCCAGGGGCTAGAGACCCAGTACTTC	CASSPQGLETQYF
TRBV5-6	-	TRBJ2-2	-	TGTGCCAGCAGCTTGGACAGAAACACCGGGGAGCTGTTTTTT	CASSLDRNTGELFF
TRBV5-6	-	TRBJ2-1	-	TGTGCCAGCAGCTTGGGCGGCGAGGAGTTCTTC	CASSLGGEEFF
TRBV5-8	TRBD1	TRBJ1-5	-	TGTGCCAGCCTAAGGATGGCAGGGGGCGGTTGGAGCAATCAGCCCCAGCATTTT	CASLRMAGGGWSNQPQHF
TRBV5-1	-	TRBJ1-4	-	TGCGCCAGCAGCTTGGACTTCTCAACTAATGAAAAACTGTTTTTT	CASSLDFSTNEKLFF
TRBV5-1	TRBD2	TRBJ2-1	-	TGCGCCAGCAGCTCGGGGACTAGCGGGAGTTGGGGCTACAATGAGCAGTTCTTC	CASSSGTSGSWGYNEQFF
TRBV7-6	TRBD1	TRBJ1-4	once	TGTGCCAGCAGCTTAGGGGACAGTAATGAAAAACTGTTTTTT	CASSLGDSNEKLFF
TRBV6-6	-	TRBJ1-6	-	TGTGCCAGCAGTTACACACCAGGGGAGAATAATTCACCCCTCCACTTT	CASSYTPGENNSPLHF
TRBV28	-	TRBJ2-5	-	TGTGCCAGCAGTTTAGGGGCCACCTCGGACGGGGAGACCCAGTACTTC	CASSLGATSDGETQYF
TRBV6-5	-	TRBJ2-7	-	TGTGCCAGCAGGAGGGACACACTCTCCTACGAGCAGTACTTC	CASRRDTLSYEQYF
TRBV18	-	TRBJ2-1	-	TGTGCCAGCTCACCGGCAGACAGCTACAATGAGCAGTTCTTC	CASSPADSYNEQFF
TRBV19	-	TRBJ1-2	-	TGTGCCAGTAGTCAGGAGGGCCTCACTAACTATGGCTACACCTTC	CASSQEGLTNYGYTF
TRBV9	TRBD2	TRBJ2-2	once	TGTGCCAGCAGCGTAACCCACGGACTAGCGGGGACCGGGGAGCTGTTTTTT	CASSVTHGLAGTGELFF
TRBV19	TRBD1	TRBJ1-4	few	TGTGCCAGTAGCCTGGGACAGAATAATGAAAAACTGTTTTTT	CASSLGQNNEKLFF
TRBV5-1	TRBD1	TRBJ1-2	-	TGCGCCAGCAGCTTGGGGGACAGGGGGAAGTATGGCTACACCTTC	CASSLGDRGKYGYTF
TRBV28	TRBD1	TRBJ1-2	once	TGTGCCAGCAGTTTGGAGGGGGCGCGGGGCTACACCTTC	CASSLEGARGYTF
TRBV12-5	TRBD2	TRBJ2-1	-	TGTGCTAGTGGTCAAACTAGCGGGGGTTACAATGAGCAGTTCTTC	CASGQTSGGYNEQFF
TRBV7-9	-	TRBJ2-1	-	TGTGCCAGCAGACCAATCGGGGATGAGCAGTTCTTC	CASRPIGDEQFF
TRBV3-1/TRBV3-2	TRBD2	TRBJ2-1	-	TGTGCCAGCAGCCAACCGAGTGCCGGACTAGCGAACAATGAGCAGTTCTTC	CASSQPSAGLANNEQFF
TRBV6-5	TRBD1	TRBJ1-6	-	TGTGCCAGTTCAGGGGGCGCGACTCCACCCCTCCACTTT	CASSGGATPPLHF